Presented here are 28 T cell receptor beta chains from one specimen sequenced in a study of beta chain features in type 1 diabetes. General study results and limits: In all four CD4+ subsets, TCRB CDR3 length was significantly, moderately reduced in type 1 diabetes.

As every portion of the isolated RNA was reverse transcribed, the sequencing read expressed TCRB transcripts. The assay was immunoSEQ multiplex PCR, and TCRdb's table has in-frame clones only and misses some. The sample lists roughly 240,000 clones; 24% were seen once. What these receptors recognize is not known. Input material: naive CD4+ T cells from blood. These TCRs come from a woman under 40 with type 1 diabetes.

This clone was seen a handful of times. V usage is TRBV4-1 and J usage is TRBJ1-1; D may be TRBD1 (6 bases). CDR1 is MGHRA, CDR2 YSYEKL, per germline. The CDR3 is made up of 12 amino acids. The germline V and J ends were trimmed by 10 bases and 2 bases, with 11 bases remaining between them. CDR3 protein: CATQGLNTEAFF. CDR3 coding DNA: TGCGCCACCCAGGGGTTAAACACTGAAGCTTTCTTT.

The chain is built from TRBV28 and TRBJ2-1, with D possibly TRBD2 on 5 matching bases. This CDR3 has 12 amino acids. In germline, CDR1 is MDHEN, CDR2 SYDVKM. V lost 7 bases and J 6 bases, leaving 10 bases between the germline ends. The CDR3 bases are TGTGCCAGCAAGCTGGGGAGCAATGAGCAGTTCTTC. The encoded protein is CASKLGSNEQFF.

This clone was seen more than once but under ten times. The chain has TRBV7-9 and TRBJ1-2; tentative D call: TRBD1 (5 bases). This CDR3 comprises 14 residues. Germline loops: CDR1 SEHNR, CDR2 FQNEAQ (reference sequence). Trimming took off 2 bases at V and 0 bases at J, with 7 bases between the two ends. The CDR3 DNA follows: TGTGCCAGCAGCTTATTGACAGCTAACTATGGCTACACCTTC. Amino acids: CASSLLTANYGYTF.

This chain's CDR3 is CASSHRGNDYGYTF. For the CDR3, the DNA is TGTGCCAGCAGCCACAGGGGAAATGACTATGGCTACACCTTC. The chain employs TRBV6-5 and TRBJ1-2; 7 bases agree with TRBD1. The V gene end was trimmed by 6 bases and the J gene end by 3 bases; junction bases not matched to a gene: 7. This CDR3 spans 14 amino acids. CDR1 is MNHEY, CDR2 SVGAGI, per germline.

This clone was observed a few times. This chain links TRBV5-1 with TRBJ2-2; TRBD1 is a possible D gene (6 bases). The germline V gene has CDR1 SGHRS and CDR2 YFSETQ. Trimming left V 6 bases short and J 3 bases short, with 15 bases between. The CDR3 covers 15 residues. As DNA, the CDR3 is TGCGCCAGCACCGACACAGGGTTGTACACCGGGGAGCTGTTTTTT. Its translation: CASTDTGLYTGELFF.

The rearrangement links TRBV11-3 to TRBJ2-2; TRBD2 matches 8 bases. CDR1 SGHNT and CDR2 YENEEA come from the germline V gene. Trimming removed 4 bases from V and 4 bases from J; junction bases left unmatched: 5. The CDR3 extends over 15 amino acids. In nucleotides, the CDR3 is TGTGCCAGCAGCTCGGTAGCGGGACCCACCGGGGAGCTGTTTTTT. It yields the protein CASSSVAGPTGELFF.

This clone was counted between two and nine times. The V gene is TRBV18, the J gene TRBJ2-5; 7 bases align to TRBD1. Trimming removed 3 bases from V and 1 base from J; junction bases left unmatched: 2. This CDR3 spans 14 amino acids. The V gene's germline CDR1 is KGHSH and CDR2 LQKENI. DNA of the CDR3: TGTGCCAGCTCACCTGGGACAGTCCAAGAGACCCAGTACTTC. It yields the protein CASSPGTVQETQYF.

The chain recombines TRBV30 with TRBJ1-5; possibly TRBD1 for D (5 bases). Germline V CDR1 and CDR2: GTSNPN, SVGIG (reference sequence). The CDR3 consists of 14 residues. The V end lost 4 bases, the J end lost 4 bases, and 14 bases lay between the germline ends. CDR3 bases: TGTGCCTGGAAGCAGCAGGGAAGGAATCAGCCCCAGCATTTT. Translation gives CAWKQQGRNQPQHF. Together with reference TRBV30 and TRBJ1-5, the CDR3 gives the full variable domain: SQTIHQWPATLVQPVGSPLSLECTVEGTSNPNLYWYRQAAGRGLQLLFYSVGIGQISSEVPQNLSASRPQDRQFILSSKKLLLSDSGFYLCAWKQQGRNQPQHFGDGTRLSIL.

The gene calls are TRBV30 and TRBJ2-5; D is perhaps TRBD1 (5 bases). The CDR3 covers 13 residues. CDR1 and CDR2 from the germline V gene are GTSNPN and SVGIG (reference sequence). Trimming removed 2 bases at V and 6 bases at J, with 13 bases between. This chain's CDR3 is CAWSRSGRQTQYF. CDR3 nucleotides: TGTGCCTGGAGTCGGTCAGGGCGGCAGACCCAGTACTTC.

To note about this clone: The same CDR3 also results from other DNA sequences found in this sample. The J gene is TRBJ1-1, the V gene TRBV18; weak D call: TRBD1 (5 bases). The CDR3 length is 13 residues. Germline V gives CDR1 KGHSH, CDR2 LQKENI. The germline V and J ends were trimmed by 6 bases and 3 bases, with 11 bases remaining between them. The CDR3 coding sequence is TGTGCCAGCTCCACGGGGGGGGACACTGAAGCTTTCTTT. Protein: CASSTGGDTEAFF.

The rearrangement joins TRBV28 to TRBJ1-2, with D possibly TRBD1 on 5 matching bases. Between the trimmed V and J ends, which lost 7 bases and 14 bases, there was a span of 26 bases. CDR1 is MDHEN, CDR2 SYDVKM, per germline. This CDR3 contains 14 residues. CDR3 sequence reads: CASTFPAQGRVETF. The CDR3 bases are TGTGCCAGCACGTTCCCGGCGCAGGGTAGGGTCGAGACCTTC.

This chain uses TRBV2 with TRBJ1-5; TRBD1 matches at 7 bases. The CDR3 sequence is 16 residues long. Germline trimming cut 3 bases from V and 3 bases from J; bases unmatched to any gene: 8. In germline, CDR1 is SNHLY, CDR2 FYNNEI. CDR3 bases: TGTGCCAGCAGTGATTTAAGGGGGCTAAACAATCAGCCCCAGCATTTT. Translating it yields CASSDLRGLNNQPQHF.

This clone has a handful of counts. The rearrangement uses TRBV7-2 and TRBJ2-7, with D perhaps TRBD1 (6 bases). Trimming took 8 bases from V and 0 from J, leaving 14 bases between them. Germline V gene lookup returns CDR1 SGHTA and CDR2 FQGNSA. The CDR3 contains 14 residues. The CDR3 DNA reads TGTGCCAGCGGGCTAACAGGGTACTCCTACGAGCAGTACTTC. This translates into CASGLTGYSYEQYF.

This clone turned up a few times. The chain links TRBV30 to TRBJ2-1, with D tentatively TRBD1 (5 bases). Per the germline V gene, CDR1 is GTSNPN and CDR2 is SVGIG (reference sequence). CDR3 length: 13 amino acids. The V and J ends lost 2 bases and 6 bases respectively, with 11 bases between them. The CDR3 DNA is TGTGCCTGGAGTAGAGGTAGGGGCAATGAGCAGTTCTTC. Amino acids: CAWSRGRGNEQFF.

A few counts support this clone. In DNA, the CDR3 is TGCAGCGTTGCGGCAGGGGCTAAAAACGAGCAGTACTTC. It is translated as CSVAAGAKNEQYF. The chain is built from TRBV29-1 and TRBJ2-7; TRBD1 might be the D (6 bases). The CDR3 spans 13 residues. The germline V gene encodes CDR1 SQVTM and CDR2 ANQGSEA. V lost 4 bases, J lost 5 bases, and 15 bases lay in between.

V and J are TRBV4-1 and TRBJ1-2; unclear D gene. CDR1 is MGHRA, CDR2 YSYEKL, per germline. The CDR3 is 13 amino acids. Trimming pared 1 base from V and 8 bases from J, leaving 11 bases between. The CDR3 is CASSQAGGDGYTF. DNA of the CDR3: TGCGCCAGCAGCCAAGCGGGAGGTGACGGCTACACCTTC.

The genes are TRBV9 and TRBJ2-3, with TRBD2 identical over 11 bases. V gave up 2 bases and J gave up 3 bases; unmatched junction bases: 5. This CDR3 spans 16 amino acids. Germline V CDR1 and CDR2: SGDLS, YYNGEE. The CDR3 region is CASSVTSGDETDTQYF. Written as DNA, the CDR3 is TGTGCCAGCAGCGTGACTAGCGGGGATGAGACAGATACGCAGTATTTT.

The chain joins TRBV29-1 to TRBJ2-7; no clear D. The germline gives CDR1 SQVTM, CDR2 ANQGSEA. V shed 4 bases and J shed 4 bases, with 17 bases lying between them. The CDR3 contains 14 residues. CDR3 DNA: TGCAGCGTTGTCTTCATAAACCAGTATTACGAGCAGTACTTC. This translates into CSVVFINQYYEQYF.

This sequence joins TRBV27 and TRBJ1-5; no firm D call. Trimming removed 6 bases at V and 4 bases at J, with 10 bases between. The CDR3 length is 13 residues. Per germline, CDR1 MNHEY and CDR2 SMNVEV (reference sequence). The CDR3 bases are TGTGCCAGCAGCACTCAGGAAAATCAGCCCCAGCATTTT. Translation: CASSTQENQPQHF.

The CDR3 loop reads CASSSRGYGYTF. The CDR3 DNA sequence: TGTGCCAGCAGCTCCCGCGGGTACGGCTACACCTTC. This chain uses TRBV5-8 with TRBJ1-2; D remains unclear. The CDR3 length is 12 residues. Trimming took 3 bases from V and 8 from J, leaving 11 bases between them. Looked up from germline, CDR1 is SGHTS and CDR2 is YDEGEE.

This clone was seen only a few times. This chain links TRBV7-6 with TRBJ1-1; tentative D call: TRBD1 (5 bases). Germline CDR1 is SGHVS and CDR2 is FNYEAQ. Between the trimmed V and J ends, which lost 6 bases and 0 bases, there was a span of 14 bases. This CDR3 is built from 15 residues. The CDR3 sequence is CASSGAERLNTEAFF. CDR3 nucleotide sequence: TGTGCCAGCAGTGGGGCAGAGCGACTGAACACTGAAGCTTTCTTT. The variable domain in full, with the rest retrieved from reference TRBV7-6 and TRBJ1-1, is GAGVSQSPRYKVTKRGQDVALRCDPISGHVSLYWYRQALGQGPEFLTYFNYEAQQDKSGLPNDRFSAERPEGSISTLTIQRTEQRDSAMYRCASSGAERLNTEAFFGQGTRLTVV.

This clone was seen only a few times. CDR3 protein: CATSRDHLAGAEAFF. The CDR3 DNA follows: TGTGCCACCAGCAGAGATCATTTGGCAGGGGCTGAAGCTTTCTTT. The V call is TRBV15, the J call TRBJ1-1; tentatively, D is TRBD1 (6 bases). There are 15 residues in the CDR3. V shed 0 bases and J shed 6 bases, with 14 bases lying between them. Germline V gives CDR1 LNHNV, CDR2 YYDKDF (reference sequence).

The table lists this clone with a few counts. The rearrangement joins TRBV29-1 to TRBJ2-3; no clear D gene. CDR1 is SQVTM and CDR2 is ANQGSEA in the germline V gene. Trimming removed 5 bases from V and 6 bases from J, with 12 bases in between. This CDR3 has 12 residues. This CDR3 is CSVRRSVDTQYF. The CDR3 DNA reads as TGCAGCGTTCGGCGGAGTGTGGATACGCAGTATTTT.

In its sample, this clone was seen a few times. The chain employs TRBV14 and TRBJ1-1; unclear D gene. Trimming removed 4 bases from V and 0 bases from J, with 12 bases in between. This CDR3 spans 15 amino acids. Germline V lookup: CDR1 SGHDN, CDR2 FVKESK. The CDR3: CASSPSGFMNTEAFF. The CDR3 DNA follows: TGTGCCAGCAGCCCATCGGGTTTCATGAACACTGAAGCTTTCTTT.

The chain joins TRBV6-6 to TRBJ2-1; 8 bases align to TRBD1. The germline V gene has CDR1 MNHNY and CDR2 SVGAGI (reference sequence). The length of the CDR3 is 15 residues. The ends lost 7 bases at V and 4 bases at J; junction bases unmatched: 9. The CDR3 region has the DNA TGTGCCAGCAACACTGACAGGGGCCTATACAATGAGCAGTTCTTC. Its translation: CASNTDRGLYNEQFF.

This clone was counted only a few times. The CDR3 region has the DNA TGCGCCAGCAGCCGGGGGCGTGACAGGGTCGAAAACACTGAAGCTTTCTTT. Translated: CASSRGRDRVENTEAFF. V gene TRBV5-1 combines with J gene TRBJ1-1; TRBD1 aligns across 7 bases. Germline lookup yields CDR1 SGHRS and CDR2 YFSETQ. This CDR3 contains 17 residues. J gave up 2 bases and V 4 bases, and 14 bases lay outside the gene matches.

V is TRBV18 and J is TRBJ1-2; D not certain. Trimming shortened V by 3 bases and J by 0 bases, and 11 bases separated the two germline ends. The CDR3 covers 15 residues. Per germline, CDR1 KGHSH and CDR2 LQKENI. The CDR3 protein is CASSPEGLSNYGYTF. CDR3 sequence (DNA): TGTGCCAGCTCACCCGAGGGCCTCTCTAACTATGGCTACACCTTC.

The rearrangement joins TRBV28 to TRBJ1-1; D possibly corresponds to TRBD1 (5 bases). Germline V gene sequence: CDR1 MDHEN, CDR2 SYDVKM. Trimming stripped 1 base from V and 5 bases from J, with 8 bases between. This CDR3 comprises 13 residues. The CDR3 protein is CASSLSKGTEAFF. CDR3 nucleotide sequence: TGTGCCAGCAGTTTATCGAAGGGGACTGAAGCTTTCTTT. Variable domain in full (rest from reference TRBV28 and TRBJ1-1): DVKVTQSSRYLVKRTGEKVFLECVQDMDHENMFWYRQDPGLGLRLIYFSYDVKMKEKGDIPEGYSVSREKKERFSLILESASTNQTSMYLCASSLSKGTEAFFGQGTRLTVV.